This is a list of T cell receptor beta chains from one sample in a study of beta chain features in type 1 diabetes. TCRdb's copy holds only in-frame clones and misses some; the assay was immunoSEQ multiplex PCR. The data show about 370,000 clones, with 8.5% to 10% seen just once and roughly 0.54% held by the top ten. Sequenced input: central memory CD4+ T cells from blood. These TCRs come from a man aged 25 to 45 with type 1 diabetes. Both conserved end residues are part of each CDR3. Each record gives: clone size, D gene, CDR3 length, J gene, V gene, CDR3 DNA, CDR3 protein. The D gene is left open where the match is weak. Only part of the rows carry a size: once, few, many, or a class if the clone is expanded.

few - 15 TRBJ1-1 TRBV6-5 TGTGCCAGCAGTTACCAGGGGTATTTGAACACTGAAGCTTTCTTT CASSYQGYLNTEAFF
few - 14 TRBJ2-1 TRBV4-2 TGTGCCAGCAGCTTCCGCCCAATAGGAAATGAGCAGTTCTTC CASSFRPIGNEQFF
few - 14 TRBJ2-5 TRBV7-8 TGTGCCAGCAGCGAACGGACAGTCCAAGAGACCCAGTACTTC CASSERTVQETQYF
- TRBD1 15 TRBJ2-1 TRBV6-6 TGTGCCAGCAGTTACAGGGGGCTAGGTTACAATGAGCAGTTCTTC CASSYRGLGYNEQFF
few - 13 TRBJ1-5 TRBV10-3 TGTGCCATCTGTCCGGATCCCAATCAGCCCCAGCATTTT CAICPDPNQPQHF
few - 15 TRBJ2-7 TRBV6-5 TGTGCCAGCAGTTACTCGATAATACAGACCTACGAGCAGTACTTC CASSYSIIQTYEQYF
- - 14 TRBJ1-5 TRBV6-1 TGTGCCAGCAGTGATCGACAGGTTAATCAGCCCCAGCATTTT CASSDRQVNQPQHF
- TRBD2 17 TRBJ2-2 TRBV4-2 TGTGCCAGCAGCCAAGCGGGACTAGCGGGAGGTGATGGGGAGCTGTTTTTT CASSQAGLAGGDGELFF
few - 13 TRBJ1-2 TRBV6-5 TGTGCCAGCAGTCCCGGGGCTAACTATGGCTACACCTTC CASSPGANYGYTF
- - 15 TRBJ2-7 TRBV19 TGTGCCAGTAGGAGGACAGACTTAGCCTCCCACGAGCAGTACTTC CASRRTDLASHEQYF
- - 13 TRBJ2-7 TRBV2 TGTGCCAGCACAGGGGACCACCAATACGAGCAGTACTTC CASTGDHQYEQYF
few TRBD1 15 TRBJ2-5 TRBV11-2 TGTGCCAGCAGCGGAGGACAGGGTATGGGAGAGACCCAGTACTTC CASSGGQGMGETQYF
few TRBD1 16 TRBJ1-1 TRBV19 TGTGTCAGTCTTCCCGGGACAGGGGGCTGGAACACTGAAGCTTTCTTT CVSLPGTGGWNTEAFF
- - 13 TRBJ2-7 TRBV6-5 TGTGCCAGGACTAGGGACAGACCCTACGAGCAGTACTTC CARTRDRPYEQYF
few TRBD1 13 TRBJ2-7 TRBV6-6 TGTGCCAGCAGTTCGACAGGGCTCTACGAGCAGTACTTC CASSSTGLYEQYF
- TRBD2 14 TRBJ2-7 TRBV7-2 TGTGCCAGCAGCCTAGCGGGAGCTGCCTACGAGCAGTACTTC CASSLAGAAYEQYF
many TRBD2 12 TRBJ2-7 TRBV2 TGTGCCAGCAGTCCGACTAGCGGCGAGCAGTACTTC CASSPTSGEQYF
few - 13 TRBJ2-1 TRBV7-2 TGTGCCAGCAGCTTAGTAGGTTACAATGAGCAGTTCTTC CASSLVGYNEQFF
few - 15 TRBJ2-2 TRBV2 TGTGCCAGCAGTGGGTTACCAAGTGACACCGGGGAGCTGTTTTTT CASSGLPSDTGELFF
- TRBD1 17 TRBJ1-3 TRBV6-1 TGTGCCAGCCGTGCCCATTTAACAGGGGTCTCTGGAAACACCATATATTTT CASRAHLTGVSGNTIYF
- - 11 TRBJ1-3 TRBV29-1 TGCAGCGTTGCACAGGGAAACACCATATATTTT CSVAQGNTIYF
- TRBD1 14 TRBJ1-2 TRBV5-1 TGCGCCAGCAGCTTGGCCGGGCAGGGGGACGGCTACACCTTC CASSLAGQGDGYTF
many - 14 TRBJ2-2 TRBV30 TGTGCCTGGAGTGGTCAGGGGAACACCGGGGAGCTGTTTTTT CAWSGQGNTGELFF
many TRBD1 15 TRBJ2-2 TRBV13 TGTGCCAGCAGCTTCCGGGACAGAGCCACCGGGGAGCTGTTTTTT CASSFRDRATGELFF
few - 13 TRBJ1-1 TRBV6-1 TGTGCCAGCCGACCCGGGGGGGAAGCTGAAGCTTTCTTT CASRPGGEAEAFF
few - 15 TRBJ2-7 TRBV6-1 TGTGCCAGCAGATTACAATTAGAATCCTCCTACGAGCAGTACTTC CASRLQLESSYEQYF
- - 14 TRBJ2-7 TRBV6-1 TGTGCCAGCAGGACCGGGACCCGAGTATCCGAGCAGTACTTC CASRTGTRVSEQYF
- - 13 TRBJ1-1 TRBV7-2 TGTGCCAGCAGCCGCGGTTGGGCCACTGAAGCTTTCTTT CASSRGWATEAFF
- TRBD1 13 TRBJ1-1 TRBV5-1 TGCGCCAGCAGCGCAGGGGGTTTCACTGAAGCTTTCTTT CASSAGGFTEAFF
few - 15 TRBJ2-1 TRBV11-3 TGTGCCAGCAGCTTAGGGCAGGGAAACTACAATGAGCAGTTCTTC CASSLGQGNYNEQFF
- - 14 TRBJ2-1 TRBV7-3 TGTGCCAGCAGCTTATCGAGGGAATACAATGAGCAGTTCTTC CASSLSREYNEQFF